This entry concerns a single T cell receptor (beta chain). What it recognizes is unknown. The data were obtained in a study of response to subunit inactivated influenza vaccine. Study-wide findings and caveats: With each seasonal influenza vaccination, the authors suggested, few new T cells are recruited.

TCRdb processed the RT-PCR reads anew with MiXCR; each CDR3 protein has one entry. The data show around 650,000 distinct CDR3 sequences, roughly 14% seen once. The source is a man in his fifties who received an inactivated influenza vaccine. The sample in question was PBMCs from blood, obtained roughly 12 days after vaccination.

The DNA for the CDR3 is TGTGCCAGCAGCTTTGTACAAGAGACCCAGTACTTC. As protein: CASSFVQETQYF. This chain uses TRBV11-2 with TRBJ2-5, with D unclear. The length of the CDR3 is 12 residues. The ends were cut back, 3 bases at V and 2 bases at J, with 4 bases in the middle. In germline, CDR1 is SGHAT, CDR2 FQNNGV.